Below are 8 T cell receptor beta chains sequenced from a single sample in a study of technical replicates of blood from a few donors. The protocol was immunoSEQ multiplex PCR, while the TCRdb copy is restricted to in-frame clones and leaves out a portion. The sample lists about 79,000 clones; more than 85% were seen once. Sequencing used T cells isolated from PBMCs. These receptors all stem from a human donor in good health. Some clones in this sample may be carry-over from other donors' samples.

V usage is TRBV14 and J usage is TRBJ1-4, with D unresolved. The ends were cut back, 6 bases at V and 8 bases at J, with 16 bases in the middle. Per germline, CDR1 SGHDN and CDR2 FVKESK. This CDR3 is built from 14 residues. CDR3 bases: TGTGCCAGCAGTAATTACGCGGGAGGAGAAAAACTGTTTTTT. Translated, it gives CASSNYAGGEKLFF.

The chain links TRBV27 to TRBJ2-5; possible D gene TRBD1, 5 bases. The V gene lost 6 bases and the J gene lost 4 bases, with 15 bases spanning the gap. The CDR3 has 14 amino acids. In germline, CDR1 is MNHEY, CDR2 SMNVEV (reference sequence). CDR3 protein: CASRPTLGAETQYF. The CDR3, as DNA: TGTGCCAGCAGGCCTACCCTTGGGGCAGAGACCCAGTACTTC.

The J gene is TRBJ2-3, the V gene TRBV27; D gene uncertain. The V and J ends lost 5 bases and 1 base respectively, with 10 bases between them. CDR3 length: 14 residues. From germline, CDR1 is MNHEY and CDR2 SMNVEV (reference sequence). The CDR3 protein is CASSPGSGTDTQYF. CDR3 coding DNA: TGTGCCAGCAGTCCTGGTAGTGGCACAGATACGCAGTATTTT.

This chain links TRBV7-9 with TRBJ1-2, with D perhaps TRBD1 (5 bases). Deletions cut 4 bases from V and 0 bases from J, with 15 bases between. This CDR3 region has 16 residues. Germline V gives CDR1 SEHNR, CDR2 FQNEAQ (reference sequence). The CDR3: CASSSTEPSTNYGYTF. In DNA form, the CDR3 reads TGTGCCAGCAGCTCGACAGAGCCCTCTACTAACTATGGCTACACCTTC.

By proportion, this clone is medium-sized. This chain connects TRBV9 to TRBJ2-2; 11 bases fit TRBD2. The germline gives CDR1 SGDLS, CDR2 YYNGEE. CDR3 length: 15 residues. Germline trimming cut 3 bases from V and 2 bases from J; bases unmatched to any gene: 0. The CDR3: CASSGLAGNTGELFF. The CDR3 DNA follows: TGTGCCAGCAGCGGACTAGCGGGAAACACCGGGGAGCTGTTTTTT.

In DNA, the CDR3 is TGTGCCAGCAGCTTAGCCAGGCCTTGGACTGAAGCTTTCTTT. Encoded protein: CASSLARPWTEAFF. The genes are TRBV11-2 and TRBJ1-1; D remains ambiguous. The CDR3 loop spans 14 amino acids. Germline CDR1 reads SGHAT; CDR2 reads FQNNGV. Trimming removed 1 base at V and 5 bases at J, with 11 bases between.

This chain's CDR3 is CASSATGGSMNTEAFF. CDR3 nucleotides: TGTGCCAGCAGCGCCACAGGGGGATCAATGAACACTGAAGCTTTCTTT. The chain joins TRBV9 to TRBJ1-1, with 8 bases aligning to TRBD1. The CDR3 is 16 amino acids. Per germline, CDR1 SGDLS and CDR2 YYNGEE. Trimming at V came to 3 bases and at J to 0 bases, leaving 7 bases not matched to a gene. Variable domain in full (rest from reference TRBV9 and TRBJ1-1): DSGVTQTPKHLITATGQRVTLRCSPRSGDLSVYWYQQSLDQGLQFLIQYYNGEERAKGNILERFSAQQFPDLHSELNLSSLELGDSALYFCASSATGGSMNTEAFFGQGTRLTVV.

The V and J genes are TRBV7-9 and TRBJ1-5; 8 bases agree with TRBD1. The CDR3 covers 15 residues. Germline CDR1 is SEHNR and CDR2 is FQNEAQ (reference sequence). J was trimmed by 5 bases and V by 1 base; bases with no gene match: 4. CDR3 amino acids: CASSLVGTGHQPQHF. The CDR3 DNA reads as TGTGCCAGCAGCTTAGTTGGGACAGGTCATCAGCCCCAGCATTTT.